This T cell receptor (beta chain) was obtained from a study of shared clonotypes between healthy human individuals. The study's findings and limits: Roughly 5% of naive CD4 clonotypes were shared across four donors. Donor clonotype sharing was expected to depend on sequencing depth.

Positive CCR7 selection of CD45RO-negative cells yielded the naive CD8 cells, and terminally differentiated effector memory CD45RA+ cells were excluded. To note about this clone: Antigen specificity is unknown.

The CDR3 runs to 17 residues. V lost 8 bases, J lost 3 bases, and 26 bases lay in between. CDR1 and CDR2 from the germline V gene are MDHEN and SYDVKM. Using immunoSEQ multiplex PCR, the repertoire was profiled, and TCRdb retains in-frame clones only, with some absent. The table includes hundreds of thousands of clones, approximately 95% detected once. The sequenced sample consisted of naive CD8+ T cells sorted from blood. This chain links TRBV28 with TRBJ2-7; D might be TRBD1 (6 bases). This sequence was found in a woman aged 30 to 39 in good health. The CDR3 DNA sequence: TGTGCCAGCCGCTCAAGGGTGGGGGCCCTAGACTACTACGAGCAGTACTTC. Its protein product is CASRSRVGALDYYEQYF. The whole variable domain, remainder taken from reference TRBV28 and TRBJ2-7, is DVKVTQSSRYLVKRTGEKVFLECVQDMDHENMFWYRQDPGLGLRLIYFSYDVKMKEKGDIPEGYSVSREKKERFSLILESASTNQTSMYLCASRSRVGALDYYEQYFGPGTRLTVT.